The 22 T cell receptor beta chains below come from one sample, sequenced in a study of naive and memory T cell subsets. The beta constant-region primer was an equimolar mix of two oligonucleotides covering TRBC1 and TRBC2. Ligated cDNA was amplified by four rounds of PCR with nested alpha and beta constant-region primers and SP2. One entry per CDR3 protein results from TCRdb running MiXCR on the UMI-ligation and nested PCR reads. The table includes some 110,000 distinct CDR3 sequences, just over 35% detected once. The sequencing sample was made of central memory CD4+ T cells from blood. The receptors were gathered from a human donor in good health.

This clonotype was seen repeatedly, ten times or more. This chain uses TRBV2 with TRBJ2-3; no reliable D call. Germline CDR1 is SNHLY and CDR2 is FYNNEI. The V gene lost 7 bases and the J gene lost 3 bases, with 17 bases spanning the gap. This CDR3 contains 15 residues. This CDR3 is CASIRSRSLTDTQYF. CDR3 sequence (DNA): TGTGCCAGCATCCGGTCCAGGTCCTTAACAGATACGCAGTATTTT.

The V and J genes are TRBV7-9 and TRBJ2-5; TRBD2 aligns across 11 bases. The germline V gene encodes CDR1 SEHNR and CDR2 FQNEAQ (reference sequence). V was clipped by 3 bases and J by 0 bases; unmatched bases: 3. This CDR3 is 16 amino acids long. This CDR3 is CASSFGTSGNQETQYF. The CDR3, as DNA: TGTGCCAGCAGCTTCGGGACTAGCGGAAACCAAGAGACCCAGTACTTC.

This chain links TRBV6-6 with TRBJ2-3; weak D call: TRBD2 (6 bases). The CDR3 contains 15 residues. Germline V lookup: CDR1 MNHNY, CDR2 SVGAGI (reference sequence). V lost 2 bases to trimming and J lost 2 bases, with 11 bases between them. CDR3 bases: TGTGCCAGCAGTTACGCGGGGAAATCCACAGATACGCAGTATTTT. This sequence encodes CASSYAGKSTDTQYF.

On this clonotype itself: One end of the junction does not line up with germline, which may come from a read error. CDR3 sequence reads: CASSPRGEYDYGNTF. CDR3 nucleotide sequence: TGTGCCAGCTCACCACGAGGGGAATATGACTATGGCAACACCTTC. The V and J genes are TRBV18 and TRBJ1-2; tentative D call: TRBD1 (5 bases). Germline CDR1 KGHSH, CDR2 LQKENI. The CDR3 runs 15 residues.

This chain connects TRBV4-1 to TRBJ2-7; 10 bases agree with TRBD1. The CDR3 extends over 15 amino acids. Germline CDR1 and CDR2: MGHRA and YSYEKL. With V trimmed by 1 base and J by 5 bases, 5 bases remained unmatched. The CDR3 DNA sequence: TGCGCCAGCAGCCAAGTTGGGACAGGGGTGAACGAGCAGTACTTC. Translated: CASSQVGTGVNEQYF.

V and J are TRBV6-5 and TRBJ2-3; no clear D gene. V lost 10 bases, J lost 4 bases, and 21 bases lay in between. Germline values: CDR1 MNHEY, CDR2 SVGAGI. The CDR3 length is 15 residues. The CDR3 bases are TGTGCCACCACCAACGCCCTCCTAGGCTCAGATACGCAGTATTTT. It specifies CATTNALLGSDTQYF.

The gene calls are TRBV10-3 and TRBJ2-1, with 11 bases lining up with TRBD2. CDR1 and CDR2 from the germline V gene are ENHRY and SYGVKD. The J segment lost 5 bases and the V segment lost 5 bases, leaving 5 bases of the junction unmatched. The CDR3 totals 15 residues. DNA for the CDR3: TGTGCCATCAGTCCGACTAGCGGGATAAACAATGAGCAGTTCTTC. Translated, it gives CAISPTSGINNEQFF.

CDR3 residues: CASRGPEPSGKLFF. CDR3 sequence (DNA): TGTGCCAGCAGAGGACCTGAGCCGTCGGGAAAACTGTTTTTT. This chain links TRBV7-9 with TRBJ1-4; D unresolved. The CDR3 consists of 14 residues. V was shortened by 6 bases and J by 10 bases, with 18 bases between the two germline ends. Germline lookup yields CDR1 SEHNR and CDR2 FQNEAQ (reference sequence).

This chain links TRBV5-4 with TRBJ1-1; D may be TRBD1 (5 bases). Germline CDR1 reads SGHNT; CDR2 reads YYREEE (reference sequence). This CDR3 is 15 amino acids long. The V gene lost 0 bases and the J gene lost 2 bases, with 11 bases spanning the gap. CDR3 nucleotides: TGTGCCAGCAGCTTGGTAAGCACAGGAAACACTGAAGCTTTCTTT. It encodes CASSLVSTGNTEAFF.

The chain is built from TRBV21-1 and TRBJ2-7; the table's D call, TRBD2, has no DNA check behind it. TRBV21-1 constitutes a pseudogene. The CDR3 contains 13 residues. Written as DNA, the CDR3 is TGTGCCAGCAGCAAAGTAGGCGGGCACGAGCAGTACTTC. Protein: CASSKVGGHEQYF.

The chain is built from TRBV12-3 or TRBV12-4 and TRBJ1-5; weak D call: TRBD1 (5 bases). Between the trimmed V and J ends, which lost 6 bases and 0 bases, there was a span of 12 bases. The CDR3 has 15 residues. The CDR3, as DNA: TGTGCCAGCAGGAAGGCAGGGAATAGCAATCAGCCCCAGCATTTT. Translating gives CASRKAGNSNQPQHF.

This clonotype was seen more than once but under ten times. The CDR3 bases are TGCAGCGTTGGAGGTTTGAGCTCCTACGAGCAGTACTTC. Protein sequence: CSVGGLSSYEQYF. The chain has TRBV29-1 and TRBJ2-7; D not resolved. Germline V gene lookup returns CDR1 SQVTM and CDR2 ANQGSEA. This CDR3 is built from 13 residues. V was cut by 4 bases and J by 0 bases, with 10 bases left in between.

This chain uses TRBV20-1 with TRBJ1-2, with 8 bases aligning to TRBD1. CDR3 length equals 13 residues. After removal of 4 bases from V and 5 bases from J, the junction contained 6 bases not matched to a gene. CDR1 and CDR2 from the germline V gene are DFQATT and SNEGSKA (reference sequence). The CDR3 reads CSAIRTGSYGYTF. DNA for the CDR3: TGCAGTGCTATAAGGACAGGGTCGTATGGCTACACCTTC.

This clonotype was found a few times. The J gene is TRBJ2-3, the V gene TRBV6-5; D perhaps matches TRBD1 (7 bases). V gave up 5 bases and J gave up 0 bases, with 18 bases separating them. The CDR3 totals 17 residues. Germline V CDR1 and CDR2: MNHEY, SVGAGI. The CDR3 is CASSQTGTGTSTDTQYF. The DNA for the CDR3 is TGTGCCAGCAGTCAGACAGGGACTGGGACTAGCACAGATACGCAGTATTTT.

The rearrangement links TRBV7-2 to TRBJ2-2; 9 bases map to TRBD2. V lost 1 base, J lost 3 bases, and 3 bases stayed unmatched. CDR3 length: 16 amino acids. Germline CDR1 and CDR2: SGHTA and FQGNSA. CDR3 protein: CASSLVAGGHTGELFF. The CDR3 DNA reads as TGTGCCAGCAGCTTAGTGGCGGGAGGGCACACCGGGGAGCTGTTTTTT.

This clonotype was observed a single time. The chain recombines TRBV6-5 with TRBJ1-5; possible D gene TRBD1, 5 bases. Germline loops: CDR1 MNHEY, CDR2 SVGAGI. The CDR3 has 14 residues. Between the trimmed V and J ends, which lost 6 bases and 6 bases, there was a span of 15 bases. CDR3 in amino acids: CASSPGQRGQPQHF. The CDR3 region has the DNA TGTGCCAGCAGCCCCGGACAACGAGGTCAGCCCCAGCATTTT.

The chain links TRBV5-1 to TRBJ2-5, with TRBD2 matching 9 bases. With 2 bases clipped from V and 0 bases from J, the junction kept 5 bases outside the gene matches. CDR3 length: 16 amino acids. From germline, CDR1 is SGHRS and CDR2 YFSETQ. CDR3 residues: CASSFRLAVDQETQYF. The DNA for the CDR3 is TGCGCCAGCAGCTTCAGACTAGCGGTGGACCAAGAGACCCAGTACTTC. Filled out from reference TRBV5-1 and TRBJ2-5, the complete variable domain reads KAGVTQTPRYLIKTRGQQVTLSCSPISGHRSVSWYQQTPGQGLQFLFEYFSETQRNKGNFPGRFSGRQFSNSRSEMNVSTLELGDSALYLCASSFRLAVDQETQYFGPGTRLLVL.

The V and J genes are TRBV9 and TRBJ2-1; 8 bases map to TRBD2. The CDR3 consists of 14 residues. V lost 0 bases to trimming and J lost 8 bases; unmatched junction nucleotides: 4. Germline loops: CDR1 SGDLS, CDR2 YYNGEE. The CDR3 protein is CASSVERGIDEQFF. The CDR3 DNA follows: TGTGCCAGCAGCGTAGAGCGGGGGATCGATGAGCAGTTCTTC.

V usage is TRBV29-1 and J usage is TRBJ1-2; D may be TRBD1 (5 bases). From germline, CDR1 is SQVTM and CDR2 ANQGSEA. Trimming removed 5 bases at V and 4 bases at J, with 14 bases between. The CDR3 is 13 residues long. The chain's CDR3 is CSVSDTLTYGYTF. Written as DNA, the CDR3 is TGCAGCGTTTCGGACACACTCACCTATGGCTACACCTTC.

The rearrangement joins TRBV10-1 to TRBJ2-7; D is perhaps TRBD1 (6 bases). This CDR3 region has 13 residues. Germline V gene sequence: CDR1 WNHNN, CDR2 SYGVQD (reference sequence). V was trimmed by 1 base and J by 4 bases, leaving 8 bases between them. The CDR3 is CASSEYRGYEQYF. As DNA, the CDR3 is TGCGCCAGCAGTGAGTATAGGGGGTACGAGCAGTACTTC.

This chain links TRBV20-1 with TRBJ2-3; tentatively, D is TRBD1 (6 bases). The germline gives CDR1 DFQATT, CDR2 SNEGSKA (reference sequence). Trimming pared 5 bases from V and 4 bases from J, leaving 10 bases between. This CDR3 is 12 amino acids long. The DNA of the CDR3 is TGCAGTGCTGAAGCAGGGGCAGATACGCAGTATTTT. Its translation is CSAEAGADTQYF.

Only a few counts were recorded for this clonotype. V is TRBV5-1 and J is TRBJ2-1, with D possibly being TRBD2 (6 bases). Deletions cut 4 bases from V and 2 bases from J, with 13 bases between. Per the germline V gene, CDR1 is SGHRS and CDR2 is YFSETQ. This CDR3 is built from 15 residues. CDR3 nucleotide sequence: TGCGCCAGCAGCCTCCGGGACTCCCCCTACAATGAGCAGTTCTTC. Its translation: CASSLRDSPYNEQFF.